The source of this TCR beta chain is a study of T cells in Graves' hyperthyroidism and ophthalmopathy. Any patient presenting with uncontrolled infection, other autoimmune disease, pregnancy or lactation was left out. Amplified TCR beta CDR3 regions derived from RNA transcripts. Using the HTBI primer set, a first-round RT-PCR was run on the TCR CDR3. TCRdb re-analysed the multiplex PCR reads in MiXCR, keeping a single row per CDR3 protein. The repertoire holds approximately 620,000 distinct CDR3 sequences, approximately 15% seen once, with under 3.5% in the top ten. This clonotype showed up many times. V was trimmed by 0 bases and J by 11 bases, leaving 13 bases between them. Germline V lookup: CDR1 SGHNT, CDR2 YENEEA. This CDR3 has 13 residues.

The source of this sequence is a woman aged 40 to 50 with Graves' ophthalmopathy. Sequenced: blood. The chain carries TRBV11-3 and TRBJ1-1; no reliable D call. In DNA form, the CDR3 reads TGTGCCAGCAGCTTAGATCACACGTCGAGGGCTTTCTTT. Protein product: CASSLDHTSRAFF.